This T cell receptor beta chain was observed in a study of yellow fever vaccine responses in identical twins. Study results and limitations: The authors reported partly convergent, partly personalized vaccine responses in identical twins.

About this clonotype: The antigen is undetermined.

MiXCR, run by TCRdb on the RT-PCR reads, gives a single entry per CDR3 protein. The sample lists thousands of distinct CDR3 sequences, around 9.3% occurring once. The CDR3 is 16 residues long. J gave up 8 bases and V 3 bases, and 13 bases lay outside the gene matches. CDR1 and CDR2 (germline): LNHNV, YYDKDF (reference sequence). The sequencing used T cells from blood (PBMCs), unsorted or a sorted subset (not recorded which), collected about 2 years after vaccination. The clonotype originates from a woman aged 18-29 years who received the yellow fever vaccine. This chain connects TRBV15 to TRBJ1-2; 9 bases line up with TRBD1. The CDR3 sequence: CATSRDQKGQGEGYTF. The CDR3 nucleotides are TGTGCCACCAGCAGGGACCAAAAGGGACAGGGTGAGGGCTACACCTTC.